The present T cell receptor (beta chain) was sequenced within a study of blood T cell repertoires in COVID-19. Whole-study context: Samples came from the United States, Italy and Spain, spanning acute and convalescent COVID-19. Sample material is recorded as cDNA or gDNA derived from T cells, B-cell-depleted T cells, or PBMCs.

Germline V CDR1 and CDR2: LNHDA, SQIVND (reference sequence). The CDR3 totals 16 residues. V dropped 6 bases and J dropped 1; count of bases not matched to a gene: 11. Source study methods: Amplified reference gene primers provided the basis for estimating nucleated cell counts. Produced via immunoSEQ multiplex PCR; TCRdb's table is partial and in-frame only. V, J and clone size were drawn from that table, and D and trimming were deduced from the DNA. The sample holds around 50,000 clones; around 89% are singletons and the top ten take about 10%. This rearrangement joins TRBV19 to TRBJ1-1, with 7 nucleotides matching TRBD1. The receptor comes from a middle-aged man with active COVID-19. Sequences were obtained from peripheral blood. CDR3 region: CASSPLAGQPNTEAFF. CDR3 coding DNA: TGTGCCAGTAGCCCACTCGCGGGACAGCCGAACACTGAAGCTTTCTTT. Full variable domain (rest looked up from reference TRBV19 and TRBJ1-1): DGGITQSPKYLFRKEGQNVTLSCEQNLNHDAMYWYRQDPGQGLRLIYYSQIVNDFQKGDIAEGYSVSREKKESFPLTVTSAQKNPTAFYLCASSPLAGQPNTEAFFGQGTRLTVV.